The rows below give T cell receptor beta chains drawn from one sample of a study of blood T cell repertoires in COVID-19. Assay used: immunoSEQ multiplex PCR; TCRdb lists only in-frame clones, some missing. Here the sample spans about 230,000 clones, over 65% being singletons. The sequencing input was peripheral blood. The receptors were sampled from a woman aged 70-85 years with active or convalescent COVID-19. The CDR3 runs from the conserved cysteine through the conserved F or W. D genes are given only for firm matches. Where a row states a size, it is once, few, many or the class of an expanded clone; other rows omit it.

cdr3_aa: CASSLKTSVGHTQYF
cdr3_nt: TGTGCCAGCAGCTTAAAGACAAGTGTGGGGCATACGCAGTATTTT
clone_size: -
v_call: TRBV5-4
j_call: TRBJ2-3
d_call: -

cdr3_aa: CASSSRGPSVSYNEQFF
cdr3_nt: TGTGCCAGCAGCTCCCGGGGTCCTAGCGTCTCCTACAATGAGCAGTTCTTC
clone_size: once
v_call: TRBV7-2
j_call: TRBJ2-1
d_call: -

cdr3_aa: CASSELGTSGLANTGELFF
cdr3_nt: TGTGCCAGCAGTGAATTGGGGACTAGCGGACTCGCGAACACCGGGGAGCTGTTTTTT
clone_size: -
v_call: TRBV2
j_call: TRBJ2-2
d_call: TRBD2

cdr3_aa: CASSATGGPYNEQFF
cdr3_nt: TGTGCCAGCAGTGCGACGGGGGGACCTTACAATGAGCAGTTCTTC
clone_size: -
v_call: TRBV28
j_call: TRBJ2-1
d_call: TRBD2

cdr3_aa: CASSLGLAGSNTGELFF
cdr3_nt: TGTGCCAGCAGCTTAGGACTAGCGGGATCGAACACCGGGGAGCTGTTTTTT
clone_size: few
v_call: TRBV7-9
j_call: TRBJ2-2
d_call: TRBD2

cdr3_aa: CASSAGVAGELFF
cdr3_nt: TGTGCCAGCAGCGCAGGGGTGGCCGGGGAGCTGTTTTTT
clone_size: once
v_call: TRBV11-2
j_call: TRBJ2-2
d_call: -

cdr3_aa: CASSRRVSGTGMGETQYF
cdr3_nt: TGCGCCAGCAGCCGGAGGGTTAGCGGAACGGGCATGGGGGAGACCCAGTACTTC
clone_size: -
v_call: TRBV4-3
j_call: TRBJ2-5
d_call: -

cdr3_aa: CASSFGGPGGPNNEQFF
cdr3_nt: TGTGCCAGCAGTTTCGGAGGGCCAGGGGGCCCCAACAATGAGCAGTTCTTC
clone_size: -
v_call: TRBV27
j_call: TRBJ2-1
d_call: TRBD1

cdr3_aa: CASSYVLTAAQYF
cdr3_nt: TGTGCCAGCAGTTACGTGTTAACGGCGGCCCAGTACTTC
clone_size: -
v_call: TRBV6-2/TRBV6-3
j_call: TRBJ2-5
d_call: -

cdr3_aa: CASSVTGSGNYGYTF
cdr3_nt: TGTGCCAGCAGCGTTACAGGGTCTGGGAACTATGGCTACACCTTC
clone_size: -
v_call: TRBV9
j_call: TRBJ1-2
d_call: -